The next 10 T cell receptor beta chains were all read from a single sample in a study of T cells in Graves' hyperthyroidism and ophthalmopathy. Researchers amplified the TCR beta CDR3 regions from RNA transcripts. An initial round of RT-PCR targeting the TCR CDR3 relied on the HTBI primer set. MiXCR was run by TCRdb on the multiplex PCR reads, yielding one entry per CDR3 protein. The repertoire holds about 510,000 distinct CDR3 sequences, with about 14% as singletons. The sample was blood. These receptors were taken from a woman aged 40 to 50 with Graves' hyperthyroidism.

This clonotype was recorded at least ten times. The chain joins TRBV11-3 to TRBJ2-1; D perhaps matches TRBD1 (6 bases). Per germline, CDR1 SGHNT and CDR2 YENEEA. The V end lost 0 bases, the J end lost 5 bases, and 11 bases lay between the germline ends. The CDR3 contains 15 residues. In DNA, the CDR3 is TGTGCCAGCAGCTTAGAGGCGCAGGGGAACAATGAGCAGTTCTTC. This gives the protein CASSLEAQGNNEQFF.

This chain links TRBV12-3 or TRBV12-4 with TRBJ2-1, with D perhaps TRBD2 (5 bases). The V end lost 8 bases, the J end lost 9 bases, and 11 bases lay between the germline ends. This CDR3 is built from 11 residues. The CDR3 reads CASQRVSEQFF. DNA for the CDR3: TGTGCCAGCCAGAGGGTCAGTGAGCAGTTCTTC.

The table lists this clonotype with many counts. The chain carries TRBV7-9 and TRBJ1-1; 7 bases map to TRBD1. From germline, CDR1 is SEHNR and CDR2 FQNEAQ (reference sequence). V was pared by 4 bases and J by 10 bases, with 18 bases of the junction left unmatched. This CDR3 spans 16 amino acids. The CDR3 region has the DNA TGTGCCAGCAGCTCGAACTCCGGGACAGCGACTTTTGGAGCTTTCTTT. Amino acid sequence: CASSSNSGTATFGAFF.

In its sample, this clonotype was seen many times. The chain combines TRBV3-1 with TRBJ2-1; the match to TRBD2 covers 7 bases. With 6 bases clipped from V and 5 bases from J, the junction kept 10 bases outside the gene matches. CDR3 length: 15 amino acids. Per the germline V gene, CDR1 is LGHDT and CDR2 is YNNKEL (reference sequence). The CDR3 is CASSWDYQSNNEQFF. CDR3 in DNA: TGTGCCAGCAGTTGGGACTACCAGTCTAACAATGAGCAGTTCTTC.

This clonotype was seen repeatedly, ten times or more. The chain is built from TRBV27 and TRBJ2-3; tentatively, D is TRBD2 (5 bases). Germline-derived CDR1 and CDR2 are MNHEY and SMNVEV (reference sequence). Trimming removed 5 bases at V and 8 bases at J, with 11 bases between. This CDR3 has 12 amino acids. The CDR3 is CASSLGGSTQYF. DNA of the CDR3: TGTGCCAGCAGTCTGGGTGGGAGTACGCAGTATTTT.

There are many counts of this clonotype. V usage is TRBV2 and J usage is TRBJ2-1; D is uncertain. V was cut by 3 bases and J by 9 bases, with 6 bases left in between. CDR3 size: 11 residues. CDR1 is SNHLY and CDR2 is FYNNEI in the germline V gene. The CDR3 nucleotides are TGTGCCAGCAGTGATTGGGCTGAGCAGTTCTTC. It encodes CASSDWAEQFF.

This rearrangement joins TRBV2 to TRBJ2-5, with TRBD1 identical over 8 bases. The CDR3 runs 15 residues. Germline trimming cut 1 base from V and 6 bases from J; bases unmatched to any gene: 7. Germline V gene lookup returns CDR1 SNHLY and CDR2 FYNNEI. The DNA for the CDR3 is TGTGCCAGCAGTGAAGATACAGGGGGTTCGAAGACCCAGTACTTC. This gives the protein CASSEDTGGSKTQYF.

Concerning this clonotype itself: This may be a read error, as it is one base from a much larger clone. The chain recombines TRBV20-1 with TRBJ2-1, with 7 bases lining up with TRBD1. The V segment lost 0 bases and the J segment 5 bases; nucleotides outside the gene matches: 13. Looked up from germline, CDR1 is DFQATT and CDR2 is SNEGSKA (reference sequence). CDR3 length: 17 residues. The CDR3 sequence: CSARDHTLGGRHNEQFF. The CDR3 nucleotides are TGCAGTGCTAGAGATCACACCTTAGGGGGCCGGCACAATGAGCAGTTCTTC.

This clonotype was observed a few times. The V and J genes are TRBV9 and TRBJ2-3; 11 nucleotides align to TRBD2. This CDR3 is 17 amino acids long. V shed 3 bases and J 5 bases; nucleotides not matched to a gene: 11. Germline V gene lookup returns CDR1 SGDLS and CDR2 YYNGEE. The CDR3 region has the DNA TGTGCCAGCAGCGGAGGTCTTGCACTAGCGGGAGTAGATACGCAGTATTTT. Amino acid sequence: CASSGGLALAGVDTQYF.

The chain combines TRBV30 with TRBJ2-3; TRBD2 agrees at 12 bases. The CDR3 contains 18 residues. V trimming: 3 bases; J trimming: 4 bases; junction bases outside the gene matches: 14. The germline V gene has CDR1 GTSNPN and CDR2 SVGIG (reference sequence). CDR3 sequence (DNA): TGTGCCTGGAGGGGAAACTTTCTAGCGGGAGGGCCCCCAGATACGCAGTATTTT. It codes for CAWRGNFLAGGPPDTQYF.